This TCR beta chain is from a study of T cell responses to AZD1222 COVID-19 vaccine. Findings and limits, study-wide: Clonal diversity was possibly underestimated; the donors were predominantly white British and more often female. Only a handful of AZD1222 recipients, more than five in all, had baseline seropositivity. A reported finding is that nearly half of spike-specific TCRs target unmutated variant regions.

A remark on this clone: No antigen is known for it.

V lost 5 bases to trimming and J lost 8 bases, with 12 bases between them. The CDR3 runs to 12 residues. CDR1 MDHEN and CDR2 SYDVKM come from the germline V gene. Profiled with immunoSEQ multiplex PCR; TCRdb holds only in-frame clones, not every one. The sample lists some 150,000 clones; over 90% were seen once. This clonotype originated in an adult in good health. The source was peripheral blood, collected on day 0 of MenACWY control vaccination. This sequence joins TRBV28 and TRBJ1-1, with D unresolved. As DNA, the CDR3 is TGTGCCAGCAGTCCCCGCGGGAGGGAAGCTTTCTTT. Encoded protein: CASSPRGREAFF. The whole variable domain, filled in from reference TRBV28 and TRBJ1-1, reads DVKVTQSSRYLVKRTGEKVFLECVQDMDHENMFWYRQDPGLGLRLIYFSYDVKMKEKGDIPEGYSVSREKKERFSLILESASTNQTSMYLCASSPRGREAFFGQGTRLTVV.